These 26 T cell receptor beta chains originate from one sample sequenced in a study of blood T cell repertoires in COVID-19. TCRdb keeps only in-frame clones here, not all; method: immunoSEQ multiplex PCR. Seen here are approximately 150,000 clones, 70% to 90% observed once, and the top ten hold 2.6%. The sequenced material came from peripheral blood. The origin of the receptors is a human donor with acute or convalescent COVID-19. The donor label of this sample is uncertain.

This chain connects TRBV19 to TRBJ2-1; 7 bases line up with TRBD2. CDR3 length equals 15 residues. Germline V lookup: CDR1 LNHDA, CDR2 SQIVND (reference sequence). The V gene end was trimmed by 7 bases and the J gene end by 1 base; junction bases not matched to a gene: 7. The chain's CDR3 is CASNNRGGSYNEQFF. The CDR3 DNA sequence: TGTGCCAGTAATAATCGGGGAGGGTCCTACAATGAGCAGTTCTTC.

This chain joins TRBV5-1 and TRBJ1-1, with a tentative D call TRBD1 (6 bases). Germline loops: CDR1 SGHRS, CDR2 YFSETQ. The CDR3 extends over 15 amino acids. V lost 4 bases and J 1 base, leaving 14 bases between the germline ends. The CDR3 DNA follows: TGCGCCAGCAGCCTACAGGGAGGGGGGAACACTGAAGCTTTCTTT. This translates into CASSLQGGGNTEAFF.

The genes are TRBV3-1 (or the pseudogene TRBV3-2) and TRBJ1-1; the D gene is possibly TRBD1 (6 bases). V lost 0 bases and J 1 base, leaving 12 bases between the germline ends. This CDR3 region has 16 residues. Per germline, CDR1 LGHDT and CDR2 YNNKEL (reference sequence). DNA for the CDR3: TGTGCCAGCAGCCAAGATTTCGTGACAGGGAACACTGAAGCTTTCTTT. Translated, it gives CASSQDFVTGNTEAFF.

This clone is categorized as medium-sized. The V call is TRBV3-1 (or the pseudogene TRBV3-2), the J call TRBJ1-2; perhaps TRBD1 as D (6 bases). This CDR3 spans 16 amino acids. The V gene lost 4 bases and the J gene lost 4 bases, with 19 bases spanning the gap. Germline values: CDR1 LGHDT, CDR2 YNNKEL (reference sequence). The CDR3 DNA sequence: TGTGCCAGCAGCCTCACTATAACCAGGGGCACCTATGGCTACACCTTC. This encodes CASSLTITRGTYGYTF.

V is TRBV29-1 and J is TRBJ1-3, with D hard to call. Trimming removed 6 bases at V and 0 bases at J, with 9 bases between. CDR3 size: 13 residues. Germline V gives CDR1 SQVTM, CDR2 ANQGSEA. The CDR3 region is CSVKPTSGNTIYF. CDR3 DNA sequence: TGCAGCGTAAAACCTACCTCTGGAAACACCATATATTTT.

CDR3 bases: TGTGCCAGCAGCTTAGTACTAGCGGGCAACACCGGGGAGCTGTTTTTT. Its protein product is CASSLVLAGNTGELFF. The gene calls are TRBV11-2 and TRBJ2-2; 9 bases map to TRBD2. The CDR3 totals 16 residues. The trim removed 1 base at V and 2 bases at J, leaving 2 bases unmatched. Germline CDR1 SGHAT, CDR2 FQNNGV. The whole variable domain, filled in from reference TRBV11-2 and TRBJ2-2, reads EAGVAQSPRYKIIEKRQSVAFWCNPISGHATLYWYQQILGQGPKLLIQFQNNGVVDDSQLPKDRFSAERLKGVDSTLKIQPAKLEDSAVYLCASSLVLAGNTGELFFGEGSRLTVL.

J is TRBJ2-2 and V is TRBV7-2; TRBD1 might be the D (6 bases). The CDR3 is 15 residues long. Germline V gives CDR1 SGHTA, CDR2 FQGNSA. V shed 5 bases and J shed 2 bases, with 12 bases lying between them. CDR3 DNA sequence: TGTGCCAGCAGCCCACCGGGACATAACACCGGGGAGCTGTTTTTT. Encoded protein: CASSPPGHNTGELFF.

This chain joins TRBV7-2 and TRBJ2-1; the match to TRBD2 covers 13 bases. V was clipped by 5 bases and J by 9 bases; unmatched bases: 4. Germline CDR1 SGHTA, CDR2 FQGNSA. The CDR3 spans 14 residues. The DNA for the CDR3 is TGTGCCAGCAGCGCACTAGCGGGAGGGGGTGAGCAGTTCTTC. As protein: CASSALAGGGEQFF.

CDR3 sequence reads: CATSRGGVAKNIQYF. The CDR3 DNA follows: TGTGCCACCAGCAGAGGAGGAGTAGCCAAAAACATTCAGTACTTC. V is TRBV15 and J is TRBJ2-4, with D unclear. CDR1 is LNHNV and CDR2 is YYDKDF in the germline V gene (reference sequence). Trimming removed 1 base from V and 0 bases from J, with 7 bases in between. The CDR3 runs to 15 residues. Full variable domain (rest looked up from reference TRBV15 and TRBJ2-4): DAMVIQNPRYQVTQFGKPVTLSCSQTLNHNVMYWYQQKSSQAPKLLFHYYDKDFNNEADTPDNFQSRRPNTSFCFLDIRSPGLGDTAMYLCATSRGGVAKNIQYFGAGTRLSVL.

V gene TRBV11-2 combines with J gene TRBJ1-1, with D possibly TRBD1 on 5 matching bases. CDR3 length: 13 residues. Trimming took off 7 bases at V and 1 base at J, with 10 bases between the two ends. Germline CDR1 is SGHAT and CDR2 is FQNNGV. For the CDR3, the DNA is TGTGCCAGCAACCTTGACAGGAACACTGAAGCTTTCTTT. Translating gives CASNLDRNTEAFF.

This clone was found once. J is TRBJ1-1 and V is TRBV5-1, with 8 bases lining up with TRBD1. The CDR3 has 20 amino acids. Germline loops: CDR1 SGHRS, CDR2 YFSETQ. The V gene end was trimmed by 4 bases and the J gene end by 2 bases; junction bases not matched to a gene: 22. This CDR3 reads CASSPSRSQGQGGRNTEAFF. CDR3 nucleotides: TGCGCCAGCAGCCCTTCACGAAGCCAAGGACAGGGAGGAAGAAACACTGAAGCTTTCTTT.

The chain employs TRBV27 and TRBJ1-1; D may be TRBD1 (6 bases). V lost 6 bases and J 5 bases, leaving 19 bases between the germline ends. The CDR3 loop spans 15 amino acids. CDR1 and CDR2 (germline): MNHEY, SMNVEV (reference sequence). For the CDR3, the DNA is TGTGCCAGCAGAAGATCGGGGGGCCCGGGGACTGAAGCTTTCTTT. Its translation is CASRRSGGPGTEAFF.

The chain couples TRBV11-1 to TRBJ2-2, with D perhaps TRBD2 (6 bases). Germline lookup yields CDR1 SGHAT and CDR2 FQDESV (reference sequence). V was shortened by 0 bases and J by 0 bases, with 8 bases between the two germline ends. CDR3 length: 16 amino acids. This chain's CDR3 is CASSLAPGANTGELFF. The CDR3 DNA reads as TGTGCCAGCAGCTTAGCTCCGGGGGCGAACACCGGGGAGCTGTTTTTT.

The rearrangement links TRBV6-5 to TRBJ2-1; 9 bases match TRBD2. V trimming: 6 bases; J trimming: 6 bases; junction bases outside the gene matches: 6. Germline CDR1 MNHEY, CDR2 SVGAGI. There are 14 residues in the CDR3. The CDR3 DNA is TGTGCCAGCAGCCTCCCGACTAGCGGCAATGAGCAGTTCTTC. Amino acids: CASSLPTSGNEQFF.

This chain connects TRBV4-3 to TRBJ1-1; no firm D call. CDR1 is LGHNA, CDR2 YSLEER, per germline. Trimming pared 0 bases from V and 10 bases from J, leaving 15 bases between. The CDR3 runs to 14 residues. This chain's CDR3 is CASSQDRGSEAAFF. The CDR3 nucleotides read TGCGCCAGCAGCCAAGATAGAGGGAGCGAGGCAGCTTTCTTT.

This sequence joins TRBV29-1 and TRBJ2-1; 7 bases align to TRBD1. V was pared by 6 bases and J by 9 bases, with 5 bases of the junction left unmatched. CDR3 size: 11 residues. In germline, CDR1 is SQVTM, CDR2 ANQGSEA. Here the CDR3 DNA reads TGCAGCGTGGGACAGCGTACTGAGCAGTTCTTC. Translated, it gives CSVGQRTEQFF.

The chain carries TRBV24-1 and TRBJ2-1; tentatively, D is TRBD1 (6 bases). Germline CDR1 is KGHDR and CDR2 is SFDVKD. V dropped 4 bases and J dropped 15 bases, with 18 bases sitting between them. The CDR3 has 13 amino acids. The DNA for the CDR3 is TGTGCCACCAGTGAACCCTCCAGGGGTCGCGCGTTCTTC. Amino acids: CATSEPSRGRAFF.

The rearrangement links TRBV12-3 or TRBV12-4 to TRBJ1-3, with D unresolved. V lost 6 bases to trimming and J lost 7 bases, with 13 bases between them. CDR3 length: 13 amino acids. The CDR3 spells CASRGNSGNTIYF. The CDR3 DNA reads as TGTGCCAGCAGGGGCAATTCGGGGAACACCATATATTTT.

The chain links TRBV30 to TRBJ2-2; D uncertain. The CDR3 totals 16 residues. In germline, CDR1 is GTSNPN, CDR2 SVGIG (reference sequence). V was shortened by 6 bases and J by 6 bases, with 23 bases between the two germline ends. The CDR3 DNA reads as TGTGCCTGCCCCCCCGGCAGGCTAAGTACCCCCGGGGAGCTGTTTTTT. This sequence encodes CACPPGRLSTPGELFF. The full variable domain, with the rest looked up from reference TRBV30 and TRBJ2-2, is SQTIHQWPATLVQPVGSPLSLECTVEGTSNPNLYWYRQAAGRGLQLLFYSVGIGQISSEVPQNLSASRPQDRQFILSSKKLLLSDSGFYLCACPPGRLSTPGELFFGEGSRLTVL.

In this sample, this clone turned up once. This chain joins TRBV6-2 or TRBV6-3 and TRBJ2-3; 13 bases line up with TRBD2. The junction had 4 bases not matched to a gene; V was cut back by 5 bases and J by 2 bases. This CDR3 is 16 amino acids long. The germline V gene encodes CDR1 MNHEY and CDR2 SVGEGT. The CDR3 is CASSRGLAGITDTQYF. The CDR3 nucleotides are TGTGCCAGCAGTAGGGGACTAGCGGGGATCACAGATACGCAGTATTTT.

The genes are TRBV19 and TRBJ2-5; D call uncertain. The CDR3 loop spans 13 amino acids. The germline V and J ends were trimmed by 3 bases and 5 bases, with 10 bases remaining between them. Germline loops: CDR1 LNHDA, CDR2 SQIVND (reference sequence). CDR3 residues: CASSMPPGETQYF. CDR3 DNA sequence: TGTGCCAGTAGTATGCCCCCCGGGGAGACCCAGTACTTC.

The CDR3 sequence is CASSQGRGYGYTF. The DNA for the CDR3 is TGTGCCAGCAGCCAAGGCAGGGGCTATGGCTACACCTTC. This chain links TRBV3-1 (or the pseudogene TRBV3-2) with TRBJ1-2, with D perhaps matching TRBD1 (6 bases). Deletions cut 1 base from V and 4 bases from J, with 7 bases between. Germline lookup yields CDR1 LGHDT and CDR2 YNNKEL (reference sequence). This CDR3 is 13 amino acids long.

The sample holds a few counts of this clone. V gene TRBV6-6 combines with J gene TRBJ1-6; possible D gene TRBD1, 5 bases. Per germline, CDR1 MNHNY and CDR2 SVGAGI (reference sequence). This CDR3 spans 15 amino acids. Trimming removed 4 bases from V and 5 bases from J, with 12 bases in between. The CDR3 sequence: CASSLVTGDNSPLHF. The CDR3 DNA follows: TGTGCCAGCAGTTTAGTCACAGGAGATAATTCACCCCTCCACTTT.

V is TRBV6-6 and J is TRBJ2-7; TRBD2 might be the D (6 bases). Deletions cut 5 bases from V and 4 bases from J, with 21 bases between. The CDR3 has 16 amino acids. Germline V gives CDR1 MNHNY, CDR2 SVGAGI (reference sequence). The CDR3 here is CASSPRGTQGAYEQYF. The CDR3 nucleotides read TGTGCCAGCAGTCCTCGAGGGACTCAAGGAGCATACGAGCAGTACTTC.

V gene TRBV19 combines with J gene TRBJ1-1; 8 bases match TRBD1. Looked up from germline, CDR1 is LNHDA and CDR2 is SQIVND (reference sequence). CDR3 length equals 16 residues. The J segment lost 0 bases and the V segment lost 5 bases, leaving 8 bases of the junction unmatched. CDR3 sequence (DNA): TGTGCCAGTAGTGCCCGGGACAGGAGTATGAACACTGAAGCTTTCTTT. Its protein product is CASSARDRSMNTEAFF.

This clone was found once. J is TRBJ2-2 and V is TRBV6-1, with TRBD1 as a possible D gene (6 bases). The V gene lost 2 bases and the J gene lost 3 bases, with 13 bases spanning the gap. The CDR3 length is 16 residues. Germline CDR1 is MNHNS and CDR2 is SASEGT. DNA of the CDR3: TGTGCCAGCAGTGAACCACAGGGCACCTACACCGGGGAGCTGTTTTTT. It translates to CASSEPQGTYTGELFF.